This T cell receptor (beta chain) is drawn from a study of blood T cell repertoires in COVID-19. Measured with immunoSEQ multiplex PCR; TCRdb has only the in-frame clones, and not every one. The sample has hundreds of thousands of clones; about 82% are singletons. Unmatched junction bases numbered 7, after V lost 2 bases and J lost 5 bases. The CDR3 length is 15 residues. Germline V lookup: CDR1 MNHEY, CDR2 SMNVEV (reference sequence). This sequence originates from a woman in her forties or fifties who had recovered from COVID-19. The source material was PBMCs or T cells enriched from blood (not recorded which). V gene TRBV27 combines with J gene TRBJ2-7; 9 positions match TRBD1. The chain's CDR3 is CASSLRGTGWHEQYF. For the CDR3, the DNA is TGTGCCAGCAGTTTACGCGGGACAGGGTGGCACGAGCAGTACTTC.